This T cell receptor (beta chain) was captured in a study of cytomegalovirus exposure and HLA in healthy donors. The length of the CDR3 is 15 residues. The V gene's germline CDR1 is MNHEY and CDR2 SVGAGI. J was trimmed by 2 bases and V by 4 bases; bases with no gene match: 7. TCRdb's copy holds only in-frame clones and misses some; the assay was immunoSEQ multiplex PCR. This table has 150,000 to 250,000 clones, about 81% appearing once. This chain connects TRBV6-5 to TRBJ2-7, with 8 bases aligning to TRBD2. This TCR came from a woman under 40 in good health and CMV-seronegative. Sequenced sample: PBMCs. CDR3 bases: TGTGCCAGCAGTTTCTCCACTAGCGGTCCCTACGAGCAGTACTTC. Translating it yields CASSFSTSGPYEQYF.